What follows describes a single T cell receptor beta chain. Antigen: not known. The CDR3 consists of 13 residues. The V end lost 2 bases, the J end lost 2 bases, and 4 bases lay between the germline ends. Germline loops: CDR1 MNHEY, CDR2 SVGAGI. The data derive from a study of response to subunit inactivated influenza vaccine. TCRdb fed the RT-PCR reads into MiXCR, producing one record per CDR3 protein. The sample yields around 200,000 distinct CDR3 sequences, around 8.8% seen once. Study results and caveats: The authors proposed limited new T cell recruitment per seasonal influenza vaccination.

V is TRBV6-5 and J is TRBJ2-1; no clear D gene. This clonotype was obtained from a man over 45 who received an inactivated influenza vaccine. Sequencing was performed on non-naive T cells sorted from PBMCs, taken on the day of vaccination. This CDR3 reads CASSYTAYNEQFF. CDR3 nucleotides: TGTGCCAGCAGTTACACCGCCTACAATGAGCAGTTCTTC.